The 20 T cell receptor beta chains below all came from one sample that was sequenced in a study of blood T cell repertoires in COVID-19. Clones were read by immunoSEQ multiplex PCR, and TCRdb kept only the in-frame ones, dropping some. The sample holds roughly 69,000 clones; around 76% are singletons and the top ten take approximately 5.1%. The source material was peripheral blood. These receptors all stem from a human donor in a cohort sampled during active COVID-19.

The CDR3 region is CASSYAGPPGNQPQHF. CDR3 nucleotide sequence: TGTGCCAGCAGTTACGCGGGTCCACCGGGCAATCAGCCCCAGCATTTT. The rearrangement joins TRBV6-5 to TRBJ1-5; D is unclear. Trimming took off 2 bases at V and 2 bases at J, with 13 bases between the two ends. The CDR3 is 16 residues long. Germline CDR1 is MNHEY and CDR2 is SVGAGI.

In this sample, this clone turned up a few times. The J gene is TRBJ2-1, the V gene TRBV7-8, with 7 positions matching TRBD1. V dropped 5 bases and J dropped 1; count of bases not matched to a gene: 8. CDR1 and CDR2 from the germline V gene are SGHVS and FQNEAQ. This CDR3 spans 16 amino acids. The CDR3 protein is CASSLDRVRSYNEQFF. The CDR3 bases are TGTGCCAGCAGCCTCGACAGGGTTCGTTCCTACAATGAGCAGTTCTTC. The full variable domain, with the rest looked up from reference TRBV7-8 and TRBJ2-1, is GAGVSQSPRYKVAKRGQDVALRCDPISGHVSLFWYQQALGQGPEFLTYFQNEAQLDKSGLPSDRFFAERPEGSVSTLKIQRTQQEDSAVYLCASSLDRVRSYNEQFFGPGTRLTVL.

The CDR3 reads CASARENNQPQHF. The DNA of the CDR3 is TGTGCCAGCGCGAGAGAGAACAATCAGCCCCAGCATTTT. The chain carries TRBV6-5 and TRBJ1-5, with no clear D. This CDR3 region has 13 residues. The germline V gene encodes CDR1 MNHEY and CDR2 SVGAGI. V lost 8 bases and J lost 3, with 11 bases in between.

This clone was seen a handful of times. The genes are TRBV4-1 and TRBJ1-6; 10 bases align to TRBD1. Germline CDR1 and CDR2: MGHRA and YSYEKL. The J segment lost 14 bases and the V segment lost 1 base, leaving 2 bases of the junction unmatched. The CDR3 runs 13 residues. CDR3 DNA sequence: TGCGCCAGCAGCCAAGGACAGGGGGCCTCCCTCCACTTT. It specifies CASSQGQGASLHF.

V and J are TRBV7-9 and TRBJ2-1; no firm D call. The length of the CDR3 is 16 residues. V gave up 6 bases and J gave up 7 bases, with 22 bases separating them. Germline V gives CDR1 SEHNR, CDR2 FQNEAQ (reference sequence). CDR3 protein: CASRPPPQGPENEQFF. CDR3 bases: TGTGCCAGCAGACCTCCGCCTCAAGGCCCGGAGAATGAGCAGTTCTTC.

The chain is built from TRBV12-3 or TRBV12-4 and TRBJ1-1; D not resolved. V was shortened by 4 bases and J by 1 base, with 7 bases between the two germline ends. The CDR3 contains 13 residues. This chain's CDR3 is CASSSRWNTEAFF. CDR3 DNA sequence: TGTGCCAGCAGTTCTAGATGGAACACTGAAGCTTTCTTT.

V is TRBV5-4 and J is TRBJ2-1, with 9 bases aligning to TRBD2. Germline loops: CDR1 SGHNT, CDR2 YYREEE (reference sequence). This CDR3 has 14 amino acids. V trimming: 2 bases; J trimming: 14 bases; junction bases outside the gene matches: 11. The CDR3 coding sequence is TGTGCCAGCAGCTTTAGAGCTAGCGGGGAGGCGGAGTTCTTC. This gives the protein CASSFRASGEAEFF.

This clone was counted at least ten times. The chain recombines TRBV9 with TRBJ2-2; 11 bases align to TRBD1. V lost 3 bases, J lost 5 bases, and 3 bases stayed unmatched. There are 15 residues in the CDR3. Germline assignment: CDR1 SGDLS and CDR2 YYNGEE. The CDR3 loop is CASSARDRGTGELFF. The CDR3 DNA is TGTGCCAGCAGCGCCCGGGACAGGGGGACCGGGGAGCTGTTTTTT.

The chain has TRBV5-1 and TRBJ2-7; weak D call: TRBD1 (6 bases). CDR3 length: 15 amino acids. The germline V gene has CDR1 SGHRS and CDR2 YFSETQ. V was trimmed by 0 bases and J by 1 base, leaving 11 bases between them. This CDR3 reads CASSLAGTSSYEQYF. The CDR3 nucleotides are TGCGCCAGCAGCTTGGCAGGGACATCTTCCTACGAGCAGTACTTC.

The gene calls are TRBV12-3 or TRBV12-4 and TRBJ2-4; D is perhaps TRBD2 (5 bases). V was clipped by 5 bases and J by 7 bases, with 12 bases between them. CDR3 length: 13 amino acids. CDR3 sequence: CASSIRELNIQYF. The CDR3 region has the DNA TGTGCCAGCAGTATAAGGGAGCTGAACATTCAGTACTTC.

The CDR3 sequence: CASSLTFASLFCTDTQYF. CDR3 nucleotide sequence: TGTGCCAGCAGCTTAACGTTTGCTAGCTTATTTTGCACAGATACGCAGTATTTT. The V and J genes are TRBV7-3 and TRBJ2-3, with a possible D match to TRBD2 (5 bases). The CDR3 has 18 amino acids. V was pared by 0 bases and J by 1 base, with 17 bases between. Germline V gene sequence: CDR1 SGHTA, CDR2 FQGTGA.

The chain recombines TRBV2 with TRBJ1-6; 8 nucleotides agree with TRBD1. The CDR3 spans 16 residues. J lost 5 bases, V lost 5 bases, and 8 bases had no gene match. CDR1 is SNHLY and CDR2 is FYNNEI in the germline V gene. The DNA for the CDR3 is TGTGCCAGCAGTTCACGGACAGGGACCAATAATTCACCCCTCCACTTT. This gives the protein CASSSRTGTNNSPLHF.

This clone has a single count. The genes are TRBV7-2 and TRBJ1-2, with D unclear. The V end was cut by 4 bases, the J end by 7 bases, with 13 bases between. In germline, CDR1 is SGHTA, CDR2 FQGNSA. This CDR3 is 13 amino acids long. CDR3 nucleotides: TGTGCCAGCAGCTCCCGGGCGGGTCGTGGCTACACCTTC. This sequence encodes CASSSRAGRGYTF.

V and J are TRBV18 and TRBJ2-7, with 8 bases fitting TRBD2. V was pared by 2 bases and J by 0 bases, with 3 bases of the junction left unmatched. This CDR3 comprises 15 residues. The V gene's germline CDR1 is KGHSH and CDR2 LQKENI. Written as DNA, the CDR3 is TGTGCCAGCTCACCAGGGCGGGGGGACTCCTACGAGCAGTACTTC. Translating gives CASSPGRGDSYEQYF.

The CDR3 sequence is CASSRQGFNTEAFF. The DNA of the CDR3 is TGTGCCAGCTCCCGACAGGGTTTCAACACTGAAGCTTTCTTT. The V call is TRBV18, the J call TRBJ1-1; TRBD1 agrees at 7 bases. V gave up 6 bases and J gave up 2 bases; unmatched junction bases: 6. Germline V gene lookup returns CDR1 KGHSH and CDR2 LQKENI. CDR3 size: 14 residues.

The chain is built from TRBV10-2 and TRBJ2-1; perhaps TRBD1 as D (6 bases). Germline V gene data show CDR1 as WSHSY and CDR2 as SAAADI. CDR3 length equals 15 residues. The V gene lost 3 bases and the J gene lost 3 bases, with 12 bases spanning the gap. This CDR3 reads CASSDTGSNYNEQFF. The CDR3 DNA is TGCGCCAGCAGTGATACAGGGTCGAACTACAATGAGCAGTTCTTC.

This clone came up a few times. The rearrangement joins TRBV7-9 to TRBJ2-7; tentative D call: TRBD2 (5 bases). Deletions cut 4 bases from V and 3 bases from J, with 7 bases between. The germline gives CDR1 SEHNR, CDR2 FQNEAQ (reference sequence). The CDR3 contains 12 residues. This CDR3 is CASSYGDYEQYF. For the CDR3, the DNA is TGTGCCAGCAGCTACGGGGACTACGAGCAGTACTTC.

DNA of the CDR3: TGTGCCAGTAGTAATAAGGTAGCCATTGCAGATACGCAGTATTTT. Translated: CASSNKVAIADTQYF. J is TRBJ2-3 and V is TRBV19; D is unclear. Germline V gene sequence: CDR1 LNHDA, CDR2 SQIVND (reference sequence). Trimming cost V 4 bases and J 4 bases, with 15 bases left between them. This CDR3 region has 15 residues.

The rearrangement joins TRBV19 to TRBJ2-5; TRBD2 agrees at 8 bases. The CDR3 sequence is 13 residues long. V lost 3 bases and J lost 9; bases outside the gene matches: 6. Germline V CDR1 and CDR2: LNHDA, SQIVND (reference sequence). The CDR3 DNA reads TGTGCCAGTAGTATCCACCAACTAGCGGCCCAGTACTTC. Amino acid sequence: CASSIHQLAAQYF.

The J gene is TRBJ2-5, the V gene TRBV15, with 8 bases that match TRBD1. After removal of 3 bases from V and 7 bases from J, the junction contained 7 bases not matched to a gene. Germline V gene sequence: CDR1 LNHNV, CDR2 YYDKDF (reference sequence). This CDR3 comprises 14 residues. CDR3 protein: CATSSADRGRTQYF. The CDR3 DNA reads TGTGCCACCAGCAGCGCTGACAGGGGTCGGACCCAGTACTTC.